One sample yielded the 21 T cell receptor beta chains listed below, sequenced in a study of spatial heterogeneity in lung cancer. TCRdb fed the 5' RACE reads into MiXCR, producing one record per CDR3 protein. This table holds more than 10,000 distinct CDR3 sequences, roughly 3.9% found once. As to time point: sample taken at primary tumor resection. The sequenced material consisted of unsorted whole RNA from tumor, nontumor lung or frozen PBMC. The source material was PBMCs, sampled at surgery. The receptor set was obtained from a male donor with early-stage non-small cell lung cancer.

This clonotype occurred a few times. This beta chain is a stray read from a library made for alpha chains; its abundance is not meaningful. The chain joins TRBV6-5 to TRBJ2-6, with D perhaps matching TRBD2 (5 bases). Germline V CDR1 and CDR2: MNHEY, SVGAGI. Trimming cost V 4 bases and J 2 bases, with 18 bases left between them. There are 18 residues in the CDR3. CDR3 DNA: TGTGCCAGCAGTTCCGTTTTCTCGGGGATGGCTGGGGCCAACGTCCTGACTTTC. Residues: CASSSVFSGMAGANVLTF.

This clonotype appeared many times. A library prepared for alpha chains yielded this beta chain as an off-target read; its size is of little meaning. V gene TRBV4-1 combines with J gene TRBJ2-3; 9 positions match TRBD1. CDR1 MGHRA and CDR2 YSYEKL come from the germline V gene. J was trimmed by 0 bases and V by 2 bases; bases with no gene match: 3. This CDR3 contains 16 residues. The CDR3 sequence is CASSQLQGASTDTQYF. The CDR3 nucleotides are TGCGCCAGCAGCCAACTACAGGGGGCTAGCACAGATACGCAGTATTTT.

This clonotype occurred a few times. This beta chain turned up in a library designed for alpha chains; as an off-target read, its abundance says little. In DNA, the CDR3 is TGTGCCAGCAGCCCAACCCCTCTCAGGGGACAGAAACTTTTGGCTGGAAACACCATATATTTT. Its protein product is CASSPTPLRGQKLLAGNTIYF. V usage is TRBV7-6 and J usage is TRBJ1-3, with 7 bases aligning to TRBD1. The CDR3 is 21 amino acids. After removal of 5 bases from V and 2 bases from J, the junction contained 24 bases not matched to a gene. Germline assignment: CDR1 SGHVS and CDR2 FNYEAQ.

This clonotype was seen repeatedly, ten times or more. This beta chain is off target for a library built for alpha chains, so its abundance means little. The chain is built from TRBV12-2 and TRBJ2-7; TRBD2 is the table's D call and was not checked against the DNA. TRBV12-2 is a recognized pseudogene. The CDR3 runs to 16 residues. CDR3 nucleotides: TGTGCAAGTCTTACCGAGGGCAGCTTCGTTTGGCACGAGCAGTACTTC. Its protein product is CASLTEGSFVWHEQYF.

This clonotype was counted ten times or more. This beta chain is off target for a library built for alpha chains, so its abundance means little. The chain uses TRBV6-2 or TRBV6-3 and TRBJ2-7, with D possibly matching TRBD1 (6 bases). Per germline, CDR1 MNHEY and CDR2 SVGEGT. V shed 4 bases and J shed 2 bases, with 12 bases lying between them. CDR3 length: 14 amino acids. The CDR3 DNA reads TGTGCCAGCAGTTCCACAGGGAAGGCCTACGAGCAGTACTTC. Translated: CASSSTGKAYEQYF.

A note on this clonotype: This beta chain turned up in a library designed for alpha chains; as an off-target read, its abundance says little. The rearrangement uses TRBV5-1 and TRBJ1-1; maybe TRBD1 (5 bases). The CDR3 loop spans 18 amino acids. Trimming left V 4 bases short and J 1 base short, with 23 bases between. Germline CDR1 and CDR2: SGHRS and YFSETQ. CDR3 in DNA: TGCGCCAGCAGCCCAGGGACCGGGGCTTGGGCGACGAACACTGAAGCTTTCTTT. It is translated as CASSPGTGAWATNTEAFF.

In its sample, this clonotype was seen many times. Since the library was made to target alpha chains, this beta chain is a stray read and its abundance is not meaningful. The chain has TRBV18 and TRBJ2-7, with 7 bases fitting TRBD2. Germline assignment: CDR1 KGHSH and CDR2 LQKENI. After removal of 3 bases from V and 0 bases from J, the junction contained 11 bases not matched to a gene. CDR3 length: 17 amino acids. CDR3 coding DNA: TGTGCCAGCTCACCTAGACCGGGGCTAGCGGACTCCTACGAGCAGTACTTC. Amino acids: CASSPRPGLADSYEQYF.

The sample holds a few counts of this clonotype. This beta chain lies outside the target of a library built for alpha chains; its clone size means little. This chain links TRBV9 with TRBJ2-1, with D possibly matching TRBD2 (5 bases). Germline V gene sequence: CDR1 SGDLS, CDR2 YYNGEE. The CDR3 extends over 15 amino acids. With 0 bases removed from V and 5 bases from J, the gap between germline ends came to 12 bases. The CDR3 region is CASSVAGFRDNEQFF. For the CDR3, the DNA is TGTGCCAGCAGCGTAGCGGGATTCAGAGACAATGAGCAGTTCTTC.

This clonotype appeared many times. Since it is a stray read in a library aimed at alpha chains, this beta chain has a size that is not meaningful. The chain couples TRBV4-1 to TRBJ2-1; the match to TRBD2 covers 14 bases. This CDR3 comprises 15 residues. V lost 6 bases and J lost 6; bases outside the gene matches: 4. CDR1 and CDR2 from the germline V gene are MGHRA and YSYEKL. CDR3 in amino acids: CASSSTSGRGNEQFF. DNA of the CDR3: TGCGCCAGCAGTTCGACTAGCGGGAGGGGCAATGAGCAGTTCTTC.

This clonotype was detected ten times or more. This beta chain is a stray sequence in a library constructed for alpha chains; its clone size is not meaningful. The V and J genes are TRBV28 and TRBJ2-5, with 7 positions matching TRBD1. This CDR3 is 15 amino acids long. Germline CDR1 and CDR2: MDHEN and SYDVKM. V gave up 2 bases and J gave up 2 bases; unmatched junction bases: 5. This CDR3 is CASSLLATGQETQYF. CDR3 DNA sequence: TGTGCCAGCAGTTTACTGGCGACAGGGCAAGAGACCCAGTACTTC.

The table lists this clonotype with many counts. This beta chain represents an off-target read in a library built for alpha chains; its size is of limited meaning. The chain employs TRBV7-3 and TRBJ2-5; D unresolved. This CDR3 region has 13 residues. V lost 4 bases and J lost 4, with 10 bases in between. The germline V gene encodes CDR1 SGHTA and CDR2 FQGTGA. CDR3 in DNA: TGTGCCAGCAGCTCGGGTTTGGGAGAGACCCAGTACTTC. It specifies CASSSGLGETQYF. The full variable domain, rest sourced from reference TRBV7-3 and TRBJ2-5, is GAGVSQTPSNKVTEKGKYVELRCDPISGHTALYWYRQSLGQGPEFLIYFQGTGAADDSGLPNDRFFAVRPEGSVSTLKIQRTERGDSAVYLCASSSGLGETQYFGPGTRLLVL.

This clonotype was counted at least ten times. This beta chain is off target for a library built for alpha chains, so its abundance means little. The chain joins TRBV14 to TRBJ2-1; TRBD2 is a possible D gene (6 bases). V lost 3 bases and J lost 5, with 14 bases in between. There are 15 residues in the CDR3. Germline values: CDR1 SGHDN, CDR2 FVKESK. This CDR3 reads CASSHGGSQNNEQFF. The CDR3 DNA sequence: TGTGCCAGCAGCCACGGAGGGAGCCAGAACAATGAGCAGTTCTTC. The whole variable domain, remainder taken from reference TRBV14 and TRBJ2-1, is EAGVTQFPSHSVIEKGQTVTLRCDPISGHDNLYWYRRVMGKEIKFLLHFVKESKQDESGMPNNRFLAERTGGTYSTLKVQPAELEDSGVYFCASSHGGSQNNEQFFGPGTRLTVL.

By sample fraction, this clonotype is medium-sized. This beta chain is an off-target read within a library intended for alpha chains, so its frequency means little. The chain recombines TRBV7-2 with TRBJ2-7; D call uncertain. The CDR3 has 12 residues. Deletions cut 4 bases from V and 6 bases from J, with 10 bases between. The germline V gene encodes CDR1 SGHTA and CDR2 FQGNSA. The CDR3: CASSSASIEQYF. The CDR3 DNA is TGTGCCAGCAGCTCGGCGAGCATCGAGCAGTACTTC.

This clonotype was recorded many times. This beta chain came through as a stray read in a library set up for alpha chains, and its size says little. This chain links TRBV5-5 with TRBJ2-3, with D unresolved. This CDR3 is 12 amino acids long. The germline V and J ends were trimmed by 1 base and 6 bases, with 6 bases remaining between them. Germline CDR1 SGHKS, CDR2 YYEKEE (reference sequence). The CDR3 loop is CASSLSVDTQYF. The CDR3 region has the DNA TGTGCCAGCAGCTTGTCAGTGGATACGCAGTATTTT.

This clonotype was observed at least ten times. This beta chain slipped into a library made for alpha chains as a stray read, so its size is not meaningful. The chain combines TRBV7-9 with TRBJ2-5; D unclear. Germline CDR1 SEHNR, CDR2 FQNEAQ (reference sequence). The CDR3 runs 13 residues. V was pared by 3 bases and J by 1 base, with 6 bases between. This CDR3 reads CASSFGGQETQYF. The CDR3 nucleotides read TGTGCCAGCAGCTTCGGCGGCCAAGAGACCCAGTACTTC.

This clonotype showed up many times. This beta chain represents an off-target read in a library built for alpha chains; its size is of limited meaning. The V call is TRBV6-2 or TRBV6-3, the J call TRBJ2-2; the D is unclear. V was trimmed by 6 bases and J by 2 bases, leaving 10 bases between them. CDR3 length: 14 residues. Germline CDR1 and CDR2: MNHEY and SVGEGT. CDR3 DNA sequence: TGTGCCAGCAGACCCGACCCAAACACCGGGGAGCTGTTTTTT. Translation gives CASRPDPNTGELFF.

This clonotype was counted ten times or more. A library made for alpha chains picked up this beta chain off target, so its size means little. V gene TRBV7-2 combines with J gene TRBJ1-1; possibly TRBD1 for D (5 bases). V dropped 5 bases and J dropped 2 bases, with 9 bases sitting between them. CDR3 length equals 13 residues. Per the germline V gene, CDR1 is SGHTA and CDR2 is FQGNSA. CDR3 protein: CASSRDSNTEAFF. The CDR3 DNA sequence: TGTGCCAGCAGCCGGGACTCCAACACTGAAGCTTTCTTT.

The sample holds many counts of this clonotype. This beta chain is a stray sequence in a library constructed for alpha chains; its clone size is not meaningful. V is TRBV6-5 and J is TRBJ2-7; the D gene is possibly TRBD2 (6 bases). Trimming left V 0 bases short and J 2 bases short, with 11 bases between. The CDR3 totals 15 residues. Germline V gives CDR1 MNHEY, CDR2 SVGAGI. In DNA form, the CDR3 reads TGTGCCAGCAGTTACTCGTGGGAGGACGCCTACGAGCAGTACTTC. Amino acids: CASSYSWEDAYEQYF.

This clonotype appeared many times. As an off-target read in a library built for alpha chains, this beta chain has a frequency of little significance. The rearrangement links TRBV15 to TRBJ2-6, with unresolved D. V was shortened by 5 bases and J by 0 bases, with 8 bases between the two germline ends. CDR3 length equals 15 residues. Germline V lookup: CDR1 LNHNV, CDR2 YYDKDF (reference sequence). CDR3 nucleotide sequence: TGTGCCACCAGCCGTCGGAACTCTGGGGCCAACGTCCTGACTTTC. It codes for CATSRRNSGANVLTF.

This clonotype was recorded at least ten times. This beta chain turned up in a library designed for alpha chains; as an off-target read, its abundance says little. The chain combines TRBV7-3 with TRBJ1-2, with TRBD1 as a possible D gene (6 bases). Germline loops: CDR1 SGHTA, CDR2 FQGTGA. The CDR3 covers 14 residues. V lost 5 bases and J lost 0, with 10 bases in between. CDR3 in amino acids: CASSQGLPNYGYTF. CDR3 in DNA: TGTGCCAGCAGCCAGGGGCTTCCTAACTATGGCTACACCTTC.

The sample holds many counts of this clonotype. Little can be read into the size of this beta chain, an off-target read in a library designed for alpha chains. The CDR3 nucleotides read TGCGCCAGCAGCCCTAGAGGGGGGAATGAGCAGTTCTTC. The encoded protein is CASSPRGGNEQFF. V usage is TRBV4-1 and J usage is TRBJ2-1; the D call may be TRBD1 or TRBD2 (6 bases each). V shed 4 bases and J shed 7 bases, with 11 bases lying between them. CDR1 and CDR2 (germline): MGHRA, YSYEKL. CDR3 size: 13 residues.